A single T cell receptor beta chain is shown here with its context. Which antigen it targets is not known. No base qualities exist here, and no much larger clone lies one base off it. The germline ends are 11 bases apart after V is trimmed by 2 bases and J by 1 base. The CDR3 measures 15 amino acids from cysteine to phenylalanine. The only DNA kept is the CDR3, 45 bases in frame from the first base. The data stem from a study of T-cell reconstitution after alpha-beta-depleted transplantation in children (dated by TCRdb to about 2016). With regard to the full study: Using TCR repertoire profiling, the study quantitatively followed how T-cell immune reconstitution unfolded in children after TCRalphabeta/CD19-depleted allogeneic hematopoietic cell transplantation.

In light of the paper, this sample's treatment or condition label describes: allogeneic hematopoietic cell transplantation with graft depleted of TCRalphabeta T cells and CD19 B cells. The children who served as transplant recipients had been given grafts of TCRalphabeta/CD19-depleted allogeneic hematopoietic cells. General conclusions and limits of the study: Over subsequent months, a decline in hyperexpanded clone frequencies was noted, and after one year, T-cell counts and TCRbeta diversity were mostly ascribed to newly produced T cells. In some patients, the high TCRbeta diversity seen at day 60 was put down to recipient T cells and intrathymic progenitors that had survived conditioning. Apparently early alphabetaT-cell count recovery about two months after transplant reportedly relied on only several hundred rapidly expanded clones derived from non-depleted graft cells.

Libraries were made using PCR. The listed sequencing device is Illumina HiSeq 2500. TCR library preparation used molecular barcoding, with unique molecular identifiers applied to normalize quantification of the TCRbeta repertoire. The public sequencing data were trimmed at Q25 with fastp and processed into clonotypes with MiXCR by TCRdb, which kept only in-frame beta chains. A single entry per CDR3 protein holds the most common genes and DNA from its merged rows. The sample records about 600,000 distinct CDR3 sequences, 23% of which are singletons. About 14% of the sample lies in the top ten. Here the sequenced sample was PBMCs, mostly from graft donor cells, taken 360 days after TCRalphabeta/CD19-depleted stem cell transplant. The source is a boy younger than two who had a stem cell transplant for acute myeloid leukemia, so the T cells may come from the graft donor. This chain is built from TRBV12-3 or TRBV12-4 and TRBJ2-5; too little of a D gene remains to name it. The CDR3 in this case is CASSLHSSTQETQYF. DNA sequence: TGTGCCAGCAGTTTACATTCTTCTACCCAAGAGACCCAGTACTTC.